This TCR beta chain emerged from a study of OX40 agonist ivuxolimab in advanced cancers. On the study more broadly: The study gave patients intravenous ivuxolimab at 0.01 to 10 mg/kg every 2 weeks. Under the entry rules, prior anti-PD-1, anti-PD-L1 or anti-CTLA-4 therapy was allowed, and 35% to 40% had some. Partial responses were observed in three patients, of whom one had hepatocellular carcinoma and two had cutaneous melanoma.

This CDR3 has 17 amino acids. Germline loops: CDR1 SGHAT, CDR2 FQNNGV. With 1 base clipped from V and 6 bases from J, the junction kept 13 bases outside the gene matches. Using immunoSEQ multiplex PCR, the repertoire was profiled, and TCRdb retains in-frame clones only, with some absent. The sample lists 35,000 to 40,000 clones; more than 60% were seen once. This chain uses TRBV11-2 with TRBJ2-7, with 9 bases fitting TRBD2. The clonotype comes from an adult with an advanced solid tumor such as melanoma, head and neck, liver or kidney cancer. The specimen comprised CD4+ or CD8+ T cells sorted from blood, sampled in a trial of the OX40 agonist ivuxolimab. The CDR3 protein is CASSLGDRAGGGGEQYF. The CDR3 bases are TGTGCCAGCAGCTTAGGGGACCGAGCGGGAGGAGGGGGCGAGCAGTACTTC.